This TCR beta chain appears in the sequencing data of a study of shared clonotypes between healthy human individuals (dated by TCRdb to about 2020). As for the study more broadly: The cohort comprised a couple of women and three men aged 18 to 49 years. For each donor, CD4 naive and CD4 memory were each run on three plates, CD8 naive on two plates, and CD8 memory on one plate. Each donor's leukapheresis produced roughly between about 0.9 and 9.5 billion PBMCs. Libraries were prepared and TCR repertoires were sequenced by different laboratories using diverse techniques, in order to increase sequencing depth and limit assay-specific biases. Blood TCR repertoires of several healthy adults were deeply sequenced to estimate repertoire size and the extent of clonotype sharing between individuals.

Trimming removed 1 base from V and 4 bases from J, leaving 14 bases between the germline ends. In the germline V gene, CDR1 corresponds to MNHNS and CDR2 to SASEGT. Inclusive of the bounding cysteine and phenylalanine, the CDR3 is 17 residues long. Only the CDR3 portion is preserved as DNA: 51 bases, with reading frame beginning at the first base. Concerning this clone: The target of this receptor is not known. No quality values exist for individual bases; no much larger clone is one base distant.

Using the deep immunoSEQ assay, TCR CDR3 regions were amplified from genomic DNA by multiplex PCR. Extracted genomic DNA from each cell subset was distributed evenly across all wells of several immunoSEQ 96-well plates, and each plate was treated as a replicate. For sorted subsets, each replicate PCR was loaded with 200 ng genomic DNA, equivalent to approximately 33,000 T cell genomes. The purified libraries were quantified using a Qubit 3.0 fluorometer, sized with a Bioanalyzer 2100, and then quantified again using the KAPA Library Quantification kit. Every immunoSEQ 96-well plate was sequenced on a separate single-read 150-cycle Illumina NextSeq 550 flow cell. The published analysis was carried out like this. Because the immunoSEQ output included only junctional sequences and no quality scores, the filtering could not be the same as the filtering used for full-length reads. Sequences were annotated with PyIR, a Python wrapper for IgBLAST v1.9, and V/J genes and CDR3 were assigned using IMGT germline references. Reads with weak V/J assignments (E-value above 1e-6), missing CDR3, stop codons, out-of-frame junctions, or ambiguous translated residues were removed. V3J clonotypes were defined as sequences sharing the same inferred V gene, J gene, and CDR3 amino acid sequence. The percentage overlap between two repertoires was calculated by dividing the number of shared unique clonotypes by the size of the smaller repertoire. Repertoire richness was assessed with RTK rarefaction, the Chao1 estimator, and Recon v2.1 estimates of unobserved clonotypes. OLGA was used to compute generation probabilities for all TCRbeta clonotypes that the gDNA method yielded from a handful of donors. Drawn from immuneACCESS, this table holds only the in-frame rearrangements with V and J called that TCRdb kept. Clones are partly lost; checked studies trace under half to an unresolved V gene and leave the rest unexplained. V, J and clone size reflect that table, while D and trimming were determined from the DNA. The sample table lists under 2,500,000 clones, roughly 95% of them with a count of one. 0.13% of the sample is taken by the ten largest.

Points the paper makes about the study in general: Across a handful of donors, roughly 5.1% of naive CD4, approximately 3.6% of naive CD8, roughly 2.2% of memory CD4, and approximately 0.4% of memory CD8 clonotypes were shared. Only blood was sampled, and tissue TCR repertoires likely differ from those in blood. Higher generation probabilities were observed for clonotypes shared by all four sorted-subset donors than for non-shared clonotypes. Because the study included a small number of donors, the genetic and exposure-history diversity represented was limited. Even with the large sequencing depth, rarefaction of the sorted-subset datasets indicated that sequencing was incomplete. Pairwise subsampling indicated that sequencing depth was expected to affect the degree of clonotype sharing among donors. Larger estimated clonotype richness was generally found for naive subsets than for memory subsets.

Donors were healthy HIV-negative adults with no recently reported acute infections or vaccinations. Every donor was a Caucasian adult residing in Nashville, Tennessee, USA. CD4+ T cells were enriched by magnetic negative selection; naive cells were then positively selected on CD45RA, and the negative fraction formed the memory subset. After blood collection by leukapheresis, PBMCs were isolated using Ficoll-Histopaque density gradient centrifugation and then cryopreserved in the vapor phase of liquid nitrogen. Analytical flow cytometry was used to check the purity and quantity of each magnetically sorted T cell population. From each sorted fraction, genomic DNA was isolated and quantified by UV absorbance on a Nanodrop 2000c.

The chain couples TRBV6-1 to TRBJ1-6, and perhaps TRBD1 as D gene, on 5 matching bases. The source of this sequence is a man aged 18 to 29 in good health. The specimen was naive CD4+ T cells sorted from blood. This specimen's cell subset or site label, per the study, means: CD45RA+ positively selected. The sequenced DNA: TGTGCCAGCAGTGAAGACGGGGCAGGCAGGTATAATTCACCCCTCCACTTT. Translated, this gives CASSEDGAGRYNSPLHF.